The sequence of this TCR beta chain was determined in a study of Ad26.COV2.S vaccination and SARS-CoV-2 variants. The overall study: This donor came from the COV1001 trial of Ad26.COV2.S.

A note on this clone: As yet, its antigen is unknown.

This CDR3 comprises 14 residues. V lost 3 bases to trimming and J lost 0 bases; unmatched junction nucleotides: 2. CDR1 and CDR2 from the germline V gene are DFQATT and SNEGSKA (reference sequence). Study-level results: Substantial breadth was reported for post-vaccination spike-specific CD8+ and CD4+ T cells. Higher spike-specific TCR breadth was found in vaccine recipients than in placebo recipients.

The treatment: around 19 received Ad26.COV2.S at low or high dose, single or two shots; several received placebo; per-sample allocation not given. The study sampled participants on day 63 after the first vaccine or placebo injection. Expressing Wuhan-strain SARS-CoV-2 spike, an Ad26 vector served as the vaccine. The table came from immunoSEQ multiplex PCR; TCRdb's copy has only in-frame clones and leaves some out. The repertoire holds around 450,000 clones, 80% to 90% seen once, with more than 1.5% in the top ten. The V call is TRBV20-1, the J call TRBJ2-1, with 7 bases identical to TRBD2. The sequencing here drew on peripheral blood, taken in a trial of Ad26.COV2.S vaccine versus placebo. This receptor was taken from a person between 18 and 65 years old who received the Ad26.COV2.S COVID-19 vaccine or a placebo. The CDR3 DNA sequence: TGCAGTGCTAGTTGGACTAGCTCCTACAATGAGCAGTTCTTC. This codes for CSASWTSSYNEQFF.